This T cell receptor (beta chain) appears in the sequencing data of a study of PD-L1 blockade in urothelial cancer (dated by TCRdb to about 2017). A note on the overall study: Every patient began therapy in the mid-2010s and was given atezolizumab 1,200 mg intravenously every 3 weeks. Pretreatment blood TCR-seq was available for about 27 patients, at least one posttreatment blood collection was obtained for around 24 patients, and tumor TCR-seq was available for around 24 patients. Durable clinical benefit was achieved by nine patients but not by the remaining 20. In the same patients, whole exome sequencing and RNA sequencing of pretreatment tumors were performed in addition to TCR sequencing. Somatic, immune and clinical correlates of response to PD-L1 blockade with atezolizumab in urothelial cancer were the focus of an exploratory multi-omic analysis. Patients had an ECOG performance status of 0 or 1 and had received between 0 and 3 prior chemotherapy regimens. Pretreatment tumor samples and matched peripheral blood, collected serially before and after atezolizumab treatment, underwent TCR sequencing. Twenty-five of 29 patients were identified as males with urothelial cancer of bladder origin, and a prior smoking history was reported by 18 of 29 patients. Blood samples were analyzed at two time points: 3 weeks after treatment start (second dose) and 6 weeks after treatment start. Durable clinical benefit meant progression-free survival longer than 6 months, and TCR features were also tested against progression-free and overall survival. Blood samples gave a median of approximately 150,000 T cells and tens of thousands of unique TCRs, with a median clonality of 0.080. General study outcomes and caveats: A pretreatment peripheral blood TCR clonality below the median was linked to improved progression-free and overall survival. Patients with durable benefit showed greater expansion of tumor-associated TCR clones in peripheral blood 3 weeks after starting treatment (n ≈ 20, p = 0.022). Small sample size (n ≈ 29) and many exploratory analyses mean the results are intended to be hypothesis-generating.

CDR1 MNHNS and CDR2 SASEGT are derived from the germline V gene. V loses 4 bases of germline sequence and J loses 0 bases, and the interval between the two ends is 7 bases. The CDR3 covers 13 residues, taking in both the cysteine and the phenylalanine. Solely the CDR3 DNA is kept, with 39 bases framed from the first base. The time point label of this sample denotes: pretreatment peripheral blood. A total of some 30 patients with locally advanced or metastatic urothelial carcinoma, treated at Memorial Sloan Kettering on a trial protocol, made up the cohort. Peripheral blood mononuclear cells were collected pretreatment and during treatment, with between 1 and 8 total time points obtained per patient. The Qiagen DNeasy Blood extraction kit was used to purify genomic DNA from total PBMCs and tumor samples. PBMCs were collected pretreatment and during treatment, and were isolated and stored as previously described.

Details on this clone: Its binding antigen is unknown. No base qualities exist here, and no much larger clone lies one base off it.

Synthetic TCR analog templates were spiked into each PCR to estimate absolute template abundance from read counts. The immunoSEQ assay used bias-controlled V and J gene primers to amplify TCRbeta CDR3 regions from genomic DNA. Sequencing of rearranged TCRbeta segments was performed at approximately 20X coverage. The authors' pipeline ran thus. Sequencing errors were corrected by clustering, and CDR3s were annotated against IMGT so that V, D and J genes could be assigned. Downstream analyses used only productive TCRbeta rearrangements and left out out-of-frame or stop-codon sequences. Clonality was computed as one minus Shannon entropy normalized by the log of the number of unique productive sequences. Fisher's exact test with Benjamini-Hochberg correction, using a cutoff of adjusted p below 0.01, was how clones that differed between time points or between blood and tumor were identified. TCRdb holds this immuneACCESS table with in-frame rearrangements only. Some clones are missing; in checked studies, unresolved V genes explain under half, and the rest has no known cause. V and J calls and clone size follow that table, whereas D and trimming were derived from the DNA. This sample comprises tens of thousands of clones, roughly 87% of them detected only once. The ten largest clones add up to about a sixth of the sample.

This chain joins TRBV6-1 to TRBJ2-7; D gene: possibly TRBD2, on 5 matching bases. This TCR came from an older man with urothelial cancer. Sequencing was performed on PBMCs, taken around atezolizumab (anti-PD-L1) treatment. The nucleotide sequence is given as TGTGCCAGCAGTGCGCGGGTCTCCTACGAGCAGTACTTC. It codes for CASSARVSYEQYF.